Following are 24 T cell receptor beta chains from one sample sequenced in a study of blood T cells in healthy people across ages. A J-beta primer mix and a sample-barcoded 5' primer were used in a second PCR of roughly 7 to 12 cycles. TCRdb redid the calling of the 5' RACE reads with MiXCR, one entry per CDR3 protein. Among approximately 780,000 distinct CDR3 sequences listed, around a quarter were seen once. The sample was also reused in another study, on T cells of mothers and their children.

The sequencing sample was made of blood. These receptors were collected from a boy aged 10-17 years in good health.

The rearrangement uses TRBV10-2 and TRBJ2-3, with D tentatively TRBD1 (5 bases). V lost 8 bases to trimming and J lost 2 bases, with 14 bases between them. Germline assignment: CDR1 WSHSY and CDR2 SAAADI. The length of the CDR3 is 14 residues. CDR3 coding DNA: TGCGCCAGCGGGGCAGGGATGTTCACAGATACGCAGTATTTT. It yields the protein CASGAGMFTDTQYF.

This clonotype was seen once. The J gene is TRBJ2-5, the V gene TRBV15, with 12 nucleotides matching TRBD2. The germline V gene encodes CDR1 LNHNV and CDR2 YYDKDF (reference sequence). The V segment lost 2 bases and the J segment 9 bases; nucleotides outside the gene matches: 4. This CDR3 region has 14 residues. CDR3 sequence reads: CATSRRLAGDPQYF. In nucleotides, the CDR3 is TGTGCCACCAGCAGACGACTAGCGGGGGACCCCCAGTACTTC.

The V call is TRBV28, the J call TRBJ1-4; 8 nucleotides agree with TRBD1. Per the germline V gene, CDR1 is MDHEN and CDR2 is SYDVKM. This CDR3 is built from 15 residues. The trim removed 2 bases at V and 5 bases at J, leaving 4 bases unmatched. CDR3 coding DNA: TGTGCCAGCAGTTTACAGGGGGCGGGGAATGAAAAACTGTTTTTT. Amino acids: CASSLQGAGNEKLFF.

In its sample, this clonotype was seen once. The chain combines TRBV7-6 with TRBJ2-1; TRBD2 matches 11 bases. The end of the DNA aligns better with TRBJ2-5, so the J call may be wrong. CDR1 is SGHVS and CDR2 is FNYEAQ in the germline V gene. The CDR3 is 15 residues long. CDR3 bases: TGTGCCAGCAGCCTCAGACTAGCGGGGTTCGAGACCCAGTACTTC. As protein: CASSLRLAGFETQYF.

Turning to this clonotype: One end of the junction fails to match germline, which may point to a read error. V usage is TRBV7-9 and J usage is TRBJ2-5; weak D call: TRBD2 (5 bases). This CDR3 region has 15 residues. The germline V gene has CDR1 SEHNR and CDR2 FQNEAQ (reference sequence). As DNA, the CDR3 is TGTACCAGCAGCTCATTGGGCAGGTGGAGGGAGACCCAGTACTTC. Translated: CTSSSLGRWRETQYF. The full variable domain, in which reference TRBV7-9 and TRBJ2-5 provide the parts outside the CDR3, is DTGVSQNPRHKITKRGQNVTFRCDPISEHNRLYWYRQTLGQGPEFLTYFQNEAQLEKSRLLSDRFSAERPKGSFSTLEIQRTEQGDSAMYLCTSSSLGRWRETQYFGPGTRLLVL.

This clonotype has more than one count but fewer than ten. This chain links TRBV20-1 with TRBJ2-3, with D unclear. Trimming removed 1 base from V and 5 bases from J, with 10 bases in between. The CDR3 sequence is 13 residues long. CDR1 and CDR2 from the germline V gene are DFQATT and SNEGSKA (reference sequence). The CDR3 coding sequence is TGCAGTGCTAGAGCGTCCAATAGAGATACGCAGTATTTT. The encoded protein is CSARASNRDTQYF.

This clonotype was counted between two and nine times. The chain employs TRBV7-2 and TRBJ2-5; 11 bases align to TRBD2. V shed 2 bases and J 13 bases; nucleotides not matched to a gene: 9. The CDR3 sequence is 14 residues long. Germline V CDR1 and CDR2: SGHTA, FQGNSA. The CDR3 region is CASSLSATSGVGYF. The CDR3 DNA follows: TGTGCCAGCAGCTTATCGGCGACTAGCGGGGTAGGGTACTTC.

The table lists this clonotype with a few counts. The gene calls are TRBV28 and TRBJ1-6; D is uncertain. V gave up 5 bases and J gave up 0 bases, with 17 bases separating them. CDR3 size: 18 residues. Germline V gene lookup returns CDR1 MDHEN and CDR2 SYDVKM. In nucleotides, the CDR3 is TGTGCCAGCAGTCCTCGGGGAGGGATGTTCTCCTATAATTCACCCCTCCACTTT. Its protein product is CASSPRGGMFSYNSPLHF.

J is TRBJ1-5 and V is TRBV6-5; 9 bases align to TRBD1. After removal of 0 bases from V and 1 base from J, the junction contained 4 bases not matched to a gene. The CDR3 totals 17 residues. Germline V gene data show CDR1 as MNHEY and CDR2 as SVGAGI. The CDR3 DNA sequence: TGTGCCAGCAGTTACTCAACAGGGGGCAGGAGCAATCAGCCCCAGCATTTT. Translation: CASSYSTGGRSNQPQHF.

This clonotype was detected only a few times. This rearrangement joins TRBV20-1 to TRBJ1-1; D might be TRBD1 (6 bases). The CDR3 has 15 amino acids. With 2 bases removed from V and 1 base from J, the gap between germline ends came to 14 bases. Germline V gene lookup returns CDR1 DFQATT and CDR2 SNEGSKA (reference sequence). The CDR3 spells CSARLPRGSNTEAFF. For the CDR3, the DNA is TGCAGTGCTAGACTCCCCAGGGGTTCGAACACTGAAGCTTTCTTT.

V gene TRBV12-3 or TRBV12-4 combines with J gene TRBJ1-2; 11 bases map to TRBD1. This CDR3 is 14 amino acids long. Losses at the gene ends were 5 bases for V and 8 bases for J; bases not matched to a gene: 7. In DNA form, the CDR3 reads TGTGCCAGCAGTGCTCTGAGGACAGGGGGCGGCTACACCTTC. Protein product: CASSALRTGGGYTF.

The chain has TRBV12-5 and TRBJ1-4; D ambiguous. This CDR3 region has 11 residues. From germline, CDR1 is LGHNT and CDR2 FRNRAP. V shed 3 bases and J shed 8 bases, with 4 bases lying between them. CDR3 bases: TGTGCTAGTGGTTTTAGGGAAAAACTGTTTTTT. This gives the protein CASGFREKLFF.

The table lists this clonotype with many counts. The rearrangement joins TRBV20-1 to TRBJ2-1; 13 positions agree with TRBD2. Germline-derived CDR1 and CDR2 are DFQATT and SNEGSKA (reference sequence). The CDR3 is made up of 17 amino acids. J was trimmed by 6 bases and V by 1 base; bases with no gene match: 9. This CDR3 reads CSARGGLAGVLFNEQFF. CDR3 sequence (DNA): TGCAGTGCTAGAGGCGGACTAGCGGGGGTTCTCTTCAATGAGCAGTTCTTC.

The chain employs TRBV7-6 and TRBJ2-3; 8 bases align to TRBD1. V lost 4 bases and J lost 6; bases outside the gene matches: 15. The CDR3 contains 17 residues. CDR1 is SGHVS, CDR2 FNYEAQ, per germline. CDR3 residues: CASSSAVATGDGDTQYF. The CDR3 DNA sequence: TGTGCCAGCAGCTCAGCGGTTGCGACAGGGGACGGGGATACGCAGTATTTT.

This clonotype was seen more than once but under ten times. The CDR3 DNA reads as TGCAGCGTTGTTGTAGGACTAGCGGGGGAGACCCAGTACTTC. Residues: CSVVVGLAGETQYF. The chain is built from TRBV29-1 and TRBJ2-5; 12 bases match TRBD2. Germline CDR1 reads SQVTM; CDR2 reads ANQGSEA. With 4 bases clipped from V and 5 bases from J, the junction kept 5 bases outside the gene matches. The length of the CDR3 is 14 residues.

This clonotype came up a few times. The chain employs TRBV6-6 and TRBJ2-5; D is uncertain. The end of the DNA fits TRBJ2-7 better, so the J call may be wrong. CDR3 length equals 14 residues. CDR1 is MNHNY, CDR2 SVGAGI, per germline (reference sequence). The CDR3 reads CASSPHKDGHEQYF. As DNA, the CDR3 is TGTGCCAGCAGTCCCCACAAGGACGGCCACGAGCAGTACTTC.

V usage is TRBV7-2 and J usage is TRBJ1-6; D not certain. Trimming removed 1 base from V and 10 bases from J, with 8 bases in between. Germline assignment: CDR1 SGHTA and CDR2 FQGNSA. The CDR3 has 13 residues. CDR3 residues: CASSLDGRSPLHF. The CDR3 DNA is TGTGCCAGCAGCTTAGACGGGCGATCACCCCTCCACTTT. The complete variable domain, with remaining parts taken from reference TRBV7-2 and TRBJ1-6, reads GAGVSQSPSNKVTEKGKDVELRCDPISGHTALYWYRQSLGQGLEFLIYFQGNSAPDKSGLPSDRFSAERTGGSVSTLTIQRTQQEDSAVYLCASSLDGRSPLHFGNGTRLTVT.

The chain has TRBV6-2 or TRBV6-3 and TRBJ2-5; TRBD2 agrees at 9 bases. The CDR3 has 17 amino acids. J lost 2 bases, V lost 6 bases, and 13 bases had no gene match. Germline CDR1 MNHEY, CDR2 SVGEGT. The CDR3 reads CASRPLERGESQETQYF. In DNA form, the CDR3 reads TGTGCCAGCAGACCCCTAGAGCGGGGGGAATCTCAAGAGACCCAGTACTTC.

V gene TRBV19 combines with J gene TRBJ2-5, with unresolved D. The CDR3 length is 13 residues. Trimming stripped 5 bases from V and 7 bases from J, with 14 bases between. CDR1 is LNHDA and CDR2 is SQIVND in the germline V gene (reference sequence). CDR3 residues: CASSDLDRATQYF. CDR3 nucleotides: TGTGCCAGTAGTGATTTAGATAGGGCGACCCAGTACTTC.

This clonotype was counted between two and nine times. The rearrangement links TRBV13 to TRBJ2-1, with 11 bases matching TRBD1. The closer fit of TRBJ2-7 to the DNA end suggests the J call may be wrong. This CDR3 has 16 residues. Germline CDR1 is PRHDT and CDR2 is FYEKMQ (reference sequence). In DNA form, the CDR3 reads TGTGCCAGCAGCCGGACAGGGGGCTTTCGGTCCTACGAGCAGTACTTC. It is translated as CASSRTGGFRSYEQYF.

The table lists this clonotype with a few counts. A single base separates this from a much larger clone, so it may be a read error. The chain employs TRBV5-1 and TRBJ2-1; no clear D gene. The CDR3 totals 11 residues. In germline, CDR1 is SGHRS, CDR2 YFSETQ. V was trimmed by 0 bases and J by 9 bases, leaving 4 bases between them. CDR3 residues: CASSLEAEQFF. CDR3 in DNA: TGCGCCAGCAGCTTGGAGGCTGAGCAGTTCTTC.

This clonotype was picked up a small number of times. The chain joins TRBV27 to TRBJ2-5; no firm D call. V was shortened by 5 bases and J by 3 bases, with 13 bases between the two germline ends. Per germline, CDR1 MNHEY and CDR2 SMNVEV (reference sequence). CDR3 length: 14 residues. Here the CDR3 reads CASSLLGAKETQYF. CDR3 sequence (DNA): TGTGCCAGCAGTCTTCTCGGCGCCAAAGAGACCCAGTACTTC.

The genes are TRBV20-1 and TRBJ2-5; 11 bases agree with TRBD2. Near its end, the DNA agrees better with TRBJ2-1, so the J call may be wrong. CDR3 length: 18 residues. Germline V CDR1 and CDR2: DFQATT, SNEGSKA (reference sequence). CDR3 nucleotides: TGCAGTGCTGGGCTCCCGGAGATTAGCGGGGGGGCCAGGAGGGAGCAGTTCTTC. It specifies CSAGLPEISGGARREQFF.

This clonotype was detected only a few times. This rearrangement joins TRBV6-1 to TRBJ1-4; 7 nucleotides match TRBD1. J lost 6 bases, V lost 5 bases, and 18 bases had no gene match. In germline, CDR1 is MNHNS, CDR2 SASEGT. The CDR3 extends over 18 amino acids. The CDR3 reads CASSLRGPFRERDEKLFF. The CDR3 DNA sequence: TGTGCCAGCAGTCTAAGGGGGCCCTTTCGGGAGAGGGATGAAAAACTGTTTTTT.